The clone carrying this TCR beta chain showed up just once. This entry belongs to a study of blood T cell repertoires in COVID-19. Study-level background: Sample material is recorded as cDNA or gDNA derived from T cells, B-cell-depleted T cells, or PBMCs.

As processed by the authors: Scientists estimated how many nucleated cells there were by amplifying reference gene primers. Profiled with immunoSEQ multiplex PCR; TCRdb holds only in-frame clones, not every one. That table is the source of V, J and clone size, and D and trimming were worked out from the DNA. The table shows 180,000 or so clones, with roughly nine tenths occurring only once. Enrollees, about 18 to 89 years old, lived in fewer than 25 US areas. CDR1 is SGHTA, CDR2 FQGNSA, per germline. The CDR3 totals 13 residues. Between the trimmed V and J ends, which lost 2 bases and 4 bases, there was a span of 8 bases.

The sequence derives from a human donor with acute COVID-19. The donor label of this sample is uncertain. V and J are TRBV7-2 and TRBJ1-2; tentatively, D is TRBD1 (5 bases). Sequencing was carried out using PBMCs or T cells enriched from blood (not recorded which). The CDR3 protein is CASSLRGLYGYTF. In nucleotides, the CDR3 is TGTGCCAGCAGCTTAAGGGGACTCTATGGCTACACCTTC.